This is a list of T cell receptor beta chains from one sample in a study of cytomegalovirus exposure and HLA in healthy donors. Profiled with immunoSEQ multiplex PCR; TCRdb holds only in-frame clones, not every one. This table holds 150,000 to 200,000 clones, roughly three quarters found once. Sequenced input: PBMCs. These TCRs come from a woman in her forties or fifties in good health and CMV-seropositive. Both conserved end residues are part of each CDR3. Fields, in order: clone size, V gene, D gene, J gene, CDR3 protein, CDR3 DNA. D genes are given only for firm matches. Clone size is shown for a subset of rows, as once, few, many or a class of expanded clone.

clone size: .; V gene: TRBV6-6; D gene: .; J gene: TRBJ1-1; CDR3 protein: CASSYSPFGTEAFF; CDR3 DNA: TGTGCCAGCAGTTACTCCCCATTCGGCACTGAAGCTTTCTTT
clone size: .; V gene: TRBV30; D gene: .; J gene: TRBJ2-1; CDR3 protein: CAWSVLGGEAHNEQFF; CDR3 DNA: TGTGCCTGGAGTGTACTAGGAGGGGAGGCCCACAATGAGCAGTTCTTC
clone size: .; V gene: TRBV10-1; D gene: TRBD1; J gene: TRBJ2-1; CDR3 protein: CAKLKGDRDNEQFF; CDR3 DNA: TGCGCCAAACTAAAAGGGGACAGGGACAATGAGCAGTTCTTC
clone size: .; V gene: TRBV2; D gene: .; J gene: TRBJ1-6; CDR3 protein: CASSATLVYSPLHF; CDR3 DNA: TGTGCCAGCAGCGCCACCCTAGTGTATTCACCCCTCCACTTT
clone size: few; V gene: TRBV6-6; D gene: .; J gene: TRBJ1-6; CDR3 protein: CASRRDSYNSPLHF; CDR3 DNA: TGTGCCAGCAGACGCGATAGTTATAATTCACCCCTCCACTTT
clone size: .; V gene: TRBV30; D gene: TRBD1; J gene: TRBJ2-3; CDR3 protein: CAWSLTGLTDTQYF; CDR3 DNA: TGTGCCTGGAGTCTGACAGGGCTCACAGATACGCAGTATTTT
clone size: few; V gene: TRBV6-6; D gene: TRBD1; J gene: TRBJ2-2; CDR3 protein: CASSLDRVVSGELFF; CDR3 DNA: TGTGCCAGCAGCCTCGACAGGGTAGTTAGCGGGGAGCTGTTTTTT
clone size: .; V gene: TRBV12-2; D gene: .; J gene: TRBJ1-4; CDR3 protein: CASRLEPGTGKLNEKLFF; CDR3 DNA: TGTGCAAGTCGCTTAGAACCCGGGACAGGGAAGTTAAATGAAAAACTGTTTTTT
clone size: .; V gene: TRBV6-5; D gene: TRBD1; J gene: TRBJ2-1; CDR3 protein: CASSYGQGYNEQFF; CDR3 DNA: TGTGCCAGCAGTTACGGACAGGGGTACAATGAGCAGTTCTTC
clone size: .; V gene: TRBV19; D gene: TRBD2; J gene: TRBJ2-1; CDR3 protein: CASSIGAGGHNEQFF; CDR3 DNA: TGTGCCAGTAGTATAGGGGCGGGGGGTCACAATGAGCAGTTCTTC
clone size: .; V gene: TRBV11-2; D gene: TRBD1; J gene: TRBJ2-3; CDR3 protein: CASSLTGGADTQYF; CDR3 DNA: TGTGCCAGCAGTTTGACAGGGGGGGCAGATACGCAGTATTTT
clone size: .; V gene: TRBV7-3; D gene: TRBD1; J gene: TRBJ1-6; CDR3 protein: CASSLRQGGPLHF; CDR3 DNA: TGTGCCAGCAGCTTAAGACAGGGCGGACCCCTCCACTTT
clone size: once; V gene: TRBV14; D gene: .; J gene: TRBJ1-6; CDR3 protein: CASSQAGPLSPLHF; CDR3 DNA: TGTGCCAGCAGCCAAGCAGGGCCTCTTTCACCCCTCCACTTT
clone size: few; V gene: TRBV7-9; D gene: TRBD1; J gene: TRBJ1-6; CDR3 protein: CASSTGQGAANSPLHF; CDR3 DNA: TGTGCCAGCAGCACGGGACAGGGGGCGGCTAATTCACCCCTCCACTTT
clone size: .; V gene: TRBV18; D gene: TRBD1; J gene: TRBJ2-1; CDR3 protein: CASSPPVLDRGYNEQFF; CDR3 DNA: TGTGCCAGCTCACCTCCCGTTCTGGACAGGGGCTACAATGAGCAGTTCTTC
clone size: few; V gene: TRBV19; D gene: TRBD1; J gene: TRBJ1-2; CDR3 protein: CASSKGQGTNYGYTF; CDR3 DNA: TGTGCCAGTAGTAAAGGACAGGGAACCAACTATGGCTACACCTTC
clone size: once; V gene: TRBV6-5; D gene: TRBD1; J gene: TRBJ1-1; CDR3 protein: CASSLDRDTEAFF; CDR3 DNA: TGTGCCAGCAGCCTGGACAGGGACACTGAAGCTTTCTTT
clone size: .; V gene: TRBV11-2; D gene: .; J gene: TRBJ1-1; CDR3 protein: CASSLRATGHMNTEAFF; CDR3 DNA: TGTGCCAGCAGCTTAAGGGCTACGGGACACATGAACACTGAAGCTTTCTTT
clone size: .; V gene: TRBV4-2; D gene: TRBD1; J gene: TRBJ1-2; CDR3 protein: CASSPGQGNYGYTF; CDR3 DNA: TGTGCCAGCAGCCCCGGACAGGGAAACTATGGCTACACCTTC
clone size: few; V gene: TRBV5-8; D gene: .; J gene: TRBJ1-6; CDR3 protein: CASSLVVGGHGNSPLHF; CDR3 DNA: TGTGCCAGCAGCTTGGTAGTCGGGGGTCACGGTAATTCACCCCTCCACTTT
clone size: .; V gene: TRBV9; D gene: TRBD2; J gene: TRBJ2-7; CDR3 protein: CASSFGLADSYEQYF; CDR3 DNA: TGTGCCAGCAGCTTTGGACTAGCCGACTCTTACGAGCAGTACTTC
clone size: .; V gene: TRBV21-1; D gene: .; J gene: TRBJ2-1; CDR3 protein: CASSTSGTGASNEQFF; CDR3 DNA: TGTGCCAGCAGCACCTCCGGGACAGGGGCGTCAAATGAGCAGTTCTTC
clone size: .; V gene: TRBV6-1; D gene: .; J gene: TRBJ2-5; CDR3 protein: CASSRERETQYF; CDR3 DNA: TGTGCCAGCAGCCGGGAGAGGGAGACCCAGTACTTC
clone size: .; V gene: TRBV6-1; D gene: .; J gene: TRBJ2-3; CDR3 protein: CASNKFPDTQYF; CDR3 DNA: TGTGCCAGCAACAAATTCCCCGATACGCAGTATTTT
clone size: once; V gene: TRBV19; D gene: .; J gene: TRBJ2-5; CDR3 protein: CASSIRTGEEGETQYF; CDR3 DNA: TGTGCCAGTAGTATAAGGACGGGGGAAGAGGGAGAGACCCAGTACTTC
clone size: .; V gene: TRBV7-6; D gene: .; J gene: TRBJ1-5; CDR3 protein: CASSLANSHGQPQHF; CDR3 DNA: TGTGCCAGCAGCTTAGCGAACAGCCACGGACAGCCCCAGCATTTT